The clone carrying this T cell receptor beta chain has only a few counts. Its matching antigen is unknown. The CDR3 totals 15 residues. Germline loops: CDR1 SGHTA, CDR2 FQGNSA. Trimming cost V 1 base and J 5 bases, with 14 bases left between them. Every ophthalmopathy donor presented moderate-to-severe activity, CAS ≥3, NOSPECS ≥4 and duration under 3 months. Other autoimmune diseases, uncontrolled infections, pregnancy or lactation ruled patients out of participation. The PBMCs were taken from approximately 11 ml of fresh peripheral blood. The data were obtained in a study of Graves' ophthalmopathy and Graves' hyperthyroidism. Study-wide results and caveats: The study's model predicted ophthalmopathy progression at 65% to 71% sensitivity and around 75% specificity.

Amplification of the TCR beta CDR3 regions used RNA transcripts (as template). First-round RT-PCR employed HTBI primers, with a second-round multiplex PCR after it. TCRdb reprocessed the multiplex PCR reads with MiXCR, giving one entry per CDR3 protein. The sample yields 740,000 or so distinct CDR3 sequences, 40% seen once. Sequences were obtained from peripheral blood. The clonotype was recovered from an adult man with Graves' ophthalmopathy. The chain has TRBV7-2 and TRBJ1-1, with D unclear. Here the CDR3 DNA reads TGTGCCAGCAGCTTAGAGCCCGTAGGCCCGACTGAAGCTTTCTTT. Translated, it gives CASSLEPVGPTEAFF.